The T cell receptor beta chain under discussion was sequenced for a study of blood T cell repertoires in COVID-19. Libraries were prepared by immunoSEQ multiplex PCR; TCRdb keeps only in-frame clonotypes and omits some of them. The sample holds approximately 290,000 clones; 90% are singletons and the top ten take roughly 1.1%. CDR3 size: 14 residues. Germline values: CDR1 MNHEY, CDR2 SVGEGT. The V end was cut by 5 bases, the J end by 8 bases, with 17 bases between. This chain links TRBV6-2 or TRBV6-3 with TRBJ2-3; possible D gene TRBD1, 5 bases. The sample comprised PBMCs or T cells enriched from blood (not recorded which). This receptor was identified in a woman in her 30s who had recovered from COVID-19. CDR3 coding DNA: TGTGCCAGCAGTGACCCCAGGGTGGGCGGTACGCAGTATTTT. Residues: CASSDPRVGGTQYF.